The rows below give T cell receptor beta chains drawn from one sample of a study of OX40 agonist ivuxolimab in advanced cancers. Assay used: immunoSEQ multiplex PCR; TCRdb lists only in-frame clones, some missing. The table records 55,000 to 70,000 clones, about 86% of them present only once. Sequences were derived from CD4+ or CD8+ T cells sorted from blood, sampled in a trial of the OX40 agonist ivuxolimab. These receptors all stem from an adult with an advanced solid tumor such as melanoma, head and neck, liver or kidney cancer. Each CDR3 is given with its conserved first and last residue.

v_gene	CDR3aa
TRBV19	CASSIGGFWHEQYF
TRBV6-1	CASRMTASNQPQHF
TRBV6-5	CASRFSGGAGETQYF
TRBV19	CASSLWTSMGYGYTF
TRBV7-9	CASSKDGNTEAFF
TRBV7-2	CASTLSLPGTGELFF
TRBV27	CASSPAPGGDLRSYEQYF
TRBV18	CASSPRATGERGYTF
TRBV4-1	CASSQEPSRNTEAFF
TRBV7-2	CASSIGPGGYEQYF
TRBV11-2	CASSLDPLAKAEQYF
TRBV28	CASRGLYNEQFF
TRBV4-1	CASSPEGARYGYTF
TRBV5-1	CASSLARGADYGYTF
TRBV9	CASSPRGRLVLGSYNEQFF
TRBV2	CASTQYSGYTF
TRBV11-2	CASSLRAGGWSYNEQFF
TRBV7-3	CASSLGLAGAQETQYF
TRBV5-1	CASSTGSGGEAFF
TRBV1	CTSSQELREKGNQPQHF
TRBV7-8	CASSREGLTGRLNEKLFF
TRBV7-2	CASSYNYGDTQYF
TRBV5-1	CASRGQGARGANVLTF
TRBV20-1	CSARPGQEAFF
TRBV15	CATSRDPGARLSTGELFF
TRBV7-2	CASSLDGRNQPQHF
TRBV4-2	CASSQKTGSPDTIYF
TRBV6-1	CASSEALAAPSGNTIYF
TRBV27	CASSLDSTSGANVLTF
TRBV18	CASSLTDAYSNQPQHF
TRBV9	CASSVEGLGTDTQYF
TRBV5-1	CASSGGGAGDMNTEAFF
TRBV18	CASSPTGIYNSPLHF
TRBV10-2	CASSEYKENTEAFF
TRBV7-8	CASSLLSLGAKNIQYF
TRBV14	CASSYNRQGQQNF
TRBV7-9	CASSLANRLLQPRNEKLFF
TRBV4-1	CASSQDQGSTDTQYF
TRBV18	CASSPGSEAFF
TRBV6-1	CASTLAGGISDTQYF
TRBV5-1	CASSSGEVGAEAFF
TRBV5-1	CASSLGVTETQYF
TRBV27	CASSDQGTGGHEQYF
TRBV5-1	CASSSALRVNSPLHF